The next 23 T cell receptor beta chains were all read from a single sample in a study of CXCR4 blockade with PD-1 therapy in pancreatic cancer. TCRdb's table, derived via immunoSEQ multiplex PCR, lists solely in-frame clones and lacks some. Of about 3,600 clones listed, 41% are singletons. Sequencing used tumor tissue. Receptors were obtained from a human donor with pancreatic ductal adenocarcinoma.

The gene calls are TRBV30 and TRBJ1-2; D is undetermined. The CDR3 consists of 14 residues. V was clipped by 1 base and J by 6 bases, with 15 bases between them. The germline V gene encodes CDR1 GTSNPN and CDR2 SVGIG (reference sequence). The CDR3 DNA is TGTGCCTGGAGTGGCGGGGAGTATTCGAATGGCTACACCTTC. Translation: CAWSGGEYSNGYTF.

This clone qualifies as medium-sized. The chain recombines TRBV11-3 with TRBJ2-2, with D maybe TRBD1 (5 bases). Germline lookup yields CDR1 SGHNT and CDR2 YENEEA. The CDR3 consists of 15 residues. The V end lost 4 bases, the J end lost 7 bases, and 16 bases lay between the germline ends. CDR3 residues: CASSSRGQGIGELFF. CDR3 sequence (DNA): TGTGCCAGCAGCTCGAGAGGTCAGGGTATCGGGGAGCTGTTTTTT.

The rearrangement joins TRBV19 to TRBJ2-5; TRBD2 aligns across 13 bases. The CDR3 contains 16 residues. V shed 7 bases, J shed 5 bases, and the junction held 10 bases outside the gene matches. From germline, CDR1 is LNHDA and CDR2 SQIVND (reference sequence). CDR3 in amino acids: CASTLTGTSGAETQYF. The CDR3 nucleotides are TGTGCCAGTACCTTAACCGGGACTAGCGGGGCCGAGACCCAGTACTTC.

This clone was detected a few times. The gene calls are TRBV4-1 and TRBJ1-2; D is undetermined. Germline V lookup: CDR1 MGHRA, CDR2 YSYEKL. This CDR3 region has 16 residues. Trimming removed 1 base from V and 3 bases from J, with 15 bases in between. The CDR3 nucleotides read TGCGCCAGCAGCCAAGCTCGAAGGGTTGGCTACTATGGCTACACCTTC. This encodes CASSQARRVGYYGYTF.

The V call is TRBV6-8, the J call TRBJ1-1, with D perhaps matching TRBD1 (6 bases). Germline CDR1 reads MNHGY; CDR2 reads SAAAGT. V lost 2 bases, J lost 11 bases, and 15 bases lay in between. The CDR3 is 13 amino acids. The CDR3 protein is CASSYSTQGPAFF. CDR3 in DNA: TGTGCCAGCAGTTACAGTACACAGGGTCCTGCTTTCTTT.

In DNA, the CDR3 is TGTGCCAGCAGTGAATTCAGCAATTCACCCCTCCACTTT. Translating it yields CASSEFSNSPLHF. This chain uses TRBV9 with TRBJ1-6; D remains unclear. There are 13 residues in the CDR3. V gave up 5 bases and J gave up 7 bases, with 10 bases separating them. Germline CDR1 SGDLS, CDR2 YYNGEE.

This clone was picked up a small number of times. The chain employs TRBV6-8 and TRBJ2-3; 12 bases match TRBD2. This CDR3 has 17 residues. CDR1 and CDR2 (germline): MNHGY, SAAAGT. V lost 5 bases to trimming and J lost 0 bases; unmatched junction nucleotides: 6. CDR3 sequence: CASSETSGGPSTDTQYF. CDR3 coding DNA: TGTGCCAGCAGTGAGACTAGCGGGGGACCTAGCACAGATACGCAGTATTTT.

The J gene is TRBJ2-2, the V gene TRBV29-1; 7 bases agree with TRBD1. This CDR3 has 14 amino acids. Germline V CDR1 and CDR2: SQVTM, ANQGSEA. Trimming removed 4 bases from V and 4 bases from J; junction bases left unmatched: 6. The CDR3 region is CSVAPTGSTGELFF. The CDR3 coding sequence is TGCAGCGTTGCCCCGACAGGGAGCACCGGGGAGCTGTTTTTT.

The chain carries TRBV19 and TRBJ2-3; D unresolved. Germline V gives CDR1 LNHDA, CDR2 SQIVND (reference sequence). The V gene lost 4 bases and the J gene lost 6 bases, with 11 bases spanning the gap. The CDR3 runs to 13 residues. CDR3 sequence reads: CASSTMGRDTQYF. For the CDR3, the DNA is TGTGCCAGTAGTACAATGGGCAGGGATACGCAGTATTTT.

This clone was observed once. The rearrangement uses TRBV19 and TRBJ1-1; TRBD1 agrees at 8 bases. Per the germline V gene, CDR1 is LNHDA and CDR2 is SQIVND (reference sequence). The CDR3 is 16 amino acids. V gave up 2 bases and J gave up 6 bases; unmatched junction bases: 11. CDR3 amino acids: CASSIYSGRGQAEAFF. The CDR3 bases are TGTGCCAGTAGTATATATTCGGGCAGGGGGCAGGCTGAAGCTTTCTTT.

This clone was observed a handful of times. The V gene is TRBV10-3, the J gene TRBJ2-3; TRBD1 agrees at 7 bases. V shed 2 bases and J 3 bases; nucleotides not matched to a gene: 2. The germline CDR1 and CDR2 sequences are ENHRY and SYGVKD. The CDR3 is 14 residues long. The CDR3 bases are TGTGCCATCAGTGAGCCGGGACAGACAGATACGCAGTATTTT. Protein: CAISEPGQTDTQYF.

The chain employs TRBV19 and TRBJ2-3, with D perhaps TRBD2 (6 bases). Germline values: CDR1 LNHDA, CDR2 SQIVND (reference sequence). The V end lost 3 bases, the J end lost 2 bases, and 12 bases lay between the germline ends. The CDR3 loop spans 15 amino acids. CDR3: CASSIAGGDTDTQYF. The CDR3 DNA reads TGTGCCAGTAGTATTGCAGGCGGGGACACAGATACGCAGTATTTT.

Here the CDR3 reads CASSMDGYNEQFF. The CDR3, as DNA: TGTGCCAGTAGTATGGACGGGTACAATGAGCAGTTCTTC. The chain carries TRBV19 and TRBJ2-1; no reliable D call. V was cut by 3 bases and J by 4 bases, with 7 bases left in between. The CDR3 is 13 amino acids. Per the germline V gene, CDR1 is LNHDA and CDR2 is SQIVND (reference sequence).

Comment on this clone: The junction departs from germline at one end; a sequencing error may be responsible. The chain is built from TRBV14 and TRBJ1-2, with D unresolved. The CDR3 runs 15 residues. Germline V lookup: CDR1 SGHDN, CDR2 FVKESK. CDR3 sequence: CASSQVGATNYGYTF. The CDR3 nucleotides are TGTGCCAGCAGTCAAGTGGGTGCGACTAACTATGGCTACACCTTC.

This clone was observed once. This sequence joins TRBV19 and TRBJ1-1; D not certain. CDR3 length: 13 residues. V lost 8 bases and J lost 1, with 11 bases in between. In germline, CDR1 is LNHDA, CDR2 SQIVND (reference sequence). CDR3 protein: CASGDRRNTEAFF. The CDR3 DNA is TGTGCCAGTGGAGATCGGAGGAACACTGAAGCTTTCTTT.

The rearrangement joins TRBV29-1 to TRBJ1-1; the D gene is possibly TRBD1 (5 bases). Germline-derived CDR1 and CDR2 are SQVTM and ANQGSEA. V gave up 6 bases and J gave up 3 bases, with 14 bases separating them. The CDR3 contains 13 residues. CDR3 sequence: CSVNLLGDTEAFF. Written as DNA, the CDR3 is TGCAGCGTCAACCTGCTAGGGGACACTGAAGCTTTCTTT. Variable domain in full (rest from reference TRBV29-1 and TRBJ1-1): SAVISQKPSRDICQRGTSLTIQCQVDSQVTMMFWYRQQPGQSLTLIATANQGSEATYESGFVIDKFPISRPNLTFSTLTVSNMSPEDSSIYLCSVNLLGDTEAFFGQGTRLTVV.

The chain couples TRBV30 to TRBJ1-2; D not resolved. Between the trimmed V and J ends, which lost 7 bases and 2 bases, there was a span of 8 bases. Germline values: CDR1 GTSNPN, CDR2 SVGIG (reference sequence). This CDR3 spans 11 amino acids. The CDR3 protein is CASKINYGYTF. The CDR3 DNA follows: TGTGCCTCTAAGATCAACTATGGCTACACCTTC.

V gene TRBV15 combines with J gene TRBJ2-3, with 7 nucleotides matching TRBD1. CDR3 length: 15 amino acids. J lost 1 base, V lost 3 bases, and 4 bases had no gene match. Germline V gives CDR1 LNHNV, CDR2 YYDKDF (reference sequence). Written as DNA, the CDR3 is TGTGCCACCAGCAGCGACAGGGCAGGCACAGATACGCAGTATTTT. Protein sequence: CATSSDRAGTDTQYF.

This clone was picked up a small number of times. The chain carries TRBV6-8 and TRBJ1-1; 7 bases fit TRBD1. V gave up 10 bases and J gave up 6 bases; unmatched junction bases: 8. CDR3 size: 12 residues. The germline gives CDR1 MNHGY, CDR2 SAAAGT. The CDR3 protein is CAIRGGSPEAFF. CDR3 nucleotide sequence: TGTGCCATTCGAGGGGGCTCTCCTGAAGCTTTCTTT.

A few counts support this clone. The chain has TRBV9 and TRBJ1-6, with TRBD1 matching over 7 bases. The ends lost 4 bases at V and 9 bases at J; junction bases unmatched: 7. The CDR3 is 14 residues long. Germline V lookup: CDR1 SGDLS, CDR2 YYNGEE. As DNA, the CDR3 is TGTGCCAGCAGCTTCGGACAGGAGACTTCACCCCTCCACTTT. Translated, it gives CASSFGQETSPLHF.

This clone was seen a handful of times. The chain has TRBV6-8 and TRBJ2-7, with 12 bases fitting TRBD2. Trimming at V came to 6 bases and at J to 4 bases, leaving 7 bases not matched to a gene. This CDR3 contains 15 residues. The V gene's germline CDR1 is MNHGY and CDR2 SAAAGT. The CDR3 reads CASRPGLAGRYEQYF. The CDR3 DNA sequence: TGTGCCAGCAGACCCGGACTAGCGGGAAGATACGAGCAGTACTTC.

This sequence joins TRBV19 and TRBJ1-2; maybe TRBD1 (5 bases). The CDR3 covers 13 residues. Looked up from germline, CDR1 is LNHDA and CDR2 is SQIVND (reference sequence). With 5 bases removed from V and 7 bases from J, the gap between germline ends came to 14 bases. The CDR3 loop reads CASSLGDAGGYTF. The CDR3, as DNA: TGTGCCAGTAGTCTAGGGGACGCTGGTGGCTACACCTTC.

This clone is classed as medium-sized (0.01 to 0.1%). The V call is TRBV7-7, the J call TRBJ2-4; 7 nucleotides line up with TRBD1. The length of the CDR3 is 15 residues. Germline V lookup: CDR1 SSHAT, CDR2 FNYEAQ (reference sequence). Trimming removed 4 bases from V and 1 base from J; junction bases left unmatched: 4. This chain's CDR3 is CASSSPTGAKNIQYF. The CDR3 coding sequence is TGTGCCAGCAGCTCTCCGACAGGGGCCAAAAACATTCAGTACTTC.